The 7 T cell receptor beta chains below were found in one sample sequenced in a study of T cell changes during pregnancy in multiple sclerosis. Assay used: immunoSEQ multiplex PCR; TCRdb lists only in-frame clones, some missing. Found here are tens of thousands of clones, less than 90% of them singletons; the top ten hold under 0.65%. Sequences were derived from CD4+ T cells from peripheral blood mononuclear cells, sampled in the first trimester of pregnancy. Receptors were obtained from a female donor with multiple sclerosis, enrolled in a pregnancy study.

The chain carries TRBV29-1 and TRBJ2-1, with 11 bases that match TRBD2. V lost 7 bases to trimming and J lost 7 bases; unmatched junction nucleotides: 9. The CDR3 is made up of 14 amino acids. Germline assignment: CDR1 SQVTM and CDR2 ANQGSEA. CDR3: CSGTTSGRGNEQFF. As DNA, the CDR3 is TGCAGCGGAACCACTAGCGGGAGAGGGAATGAGCAGTTCTTC.

The chain uses TRBV6-6 and TRBJ1-5, with no clear D. Germline V lookup: CDR1 MNHNY, CDR2 SVGAGI (reference sequence). The CDR3 has 15 amino acids. V gave up 3 bases and J gave up 0 bases, with 9 bases separating them. The CDR3 loop is CASSYYGSSNQPQHF. CDR3 DNA: TGTGCCAGCAGTTATTACGGGTCTAGCAATCAGCCCCAGCATTTT.

The rearrangement joins TRBV4-1 to TRBJ1-2, with TRBD1 matching over 11 bases. With V trimmed by 3 bases and J by 8 bases, 5 bases remained unmatched. The CDR3 loop spans 14 amino acids. Germline CDR1 and CDR2: MGHRA and YSYEKL. CDR3 in amino acids: CASSHLGQGVGYTF. CDR3 sequence (DNA): TGCGCCAGCAGCCACTTGGGACAGGGGGTCGGCTACACCTTC.

This clone was recorded once. The chain links TRBV27 to TRBJ2-3; TRBD1 is a possible D gene (6 bases). The CDR3 consists of 15 residues. Germline lookup yields CDR1 MNHEY and CDR2 SMNVEV (reference sequence). The V and J ends lost 6 bases and 1 base respectively, with 14 bases between them. CDR3 residues: CASRRGKVGTDTQYF. Here the CDR3 DNA reads TGTGCCAGCAGAAGGGGGAAGGTGGGCACAGATACGCAGTATTTT.

The J gene is TRBJ2-3, the V gene TRBV14; 10 bases line up with TRBD2. The CDR3 has 15 amino acids. Germline V lookup: CDR1 SGHDN, CDR2 FVKESK. The V gene end was trimmed by 3 bases and the J gene end by 3 bases; junction bases not matched to a gene: 3. The CDR3 loop reads CASSHKREGTDTQYF. The CDR3 DNA reads as TGTGCCAGCAGCCATAAGCGGGAGGGGACAGATACGCAGTATTTT.

This chain joins TRBV4-1 and TRBJ2-3; 8 bases fit TRBD2. The V segment lost 1 base and the J segment 4 bases; nucleotides outside the gene matches: 7. Looked up from germline, CDR1 is MGHRA and CDR2 is YSYEKL. The CDR3 consists of 16 residues. The CDR3 protein is CASSQGRLAGPDTQYF. DNA for the CDR3: TGCGCCAGCAGCCAAGGCCGGCTAGCGGGCCCAGATACGCAGTATTTT.

The rearrangement uses TRBV7-2 and TRBJ2-5; perhaps TRBD1 as D (5 bases). The J call may be mistaken, given a closer DNA end match to TRBJ2-7. Germline V gives CDR1 SGHTA, CDR2 FQGNSA. This CDR3 region has 15 residues. This CDR3 reads CASSPYPTDSYEQYF. The DNA of the CDR3 is TGTGCCAGCAGCCCGTACCCGACAGACAGCTACGAGCAGTACTTC.